This T cell receptor beta chain originates from a study of T cells in Graves' hyperthyroidism and ophthalmopathy. Amplification targeted TCR beta CDR3 regions from RNA transcripts. An initial round of RT-PCR targeting the TCR CDR3 relied on the HTBI primer set. In TCRdb, the multiplex PCR reads were re-called with MiXCR into one record per CDR3 protein. The sample holds about 400,000 distinct CDR3 sequences, more than 20% seen once. CDR1 and CDR2 from the germline V gene are SGHRS and YFSETQ. The V end was cut by 4 bases, the J end by 3 bases, with 13 bases between. The CDR3 loop spans 14 amino acids.

The sequencing input was blood. This sequence joins TRBV5-1 and TRBJ1-2; D remains unclear. The sequence came from a man aged 50 to 60 with Graves' hyperthyroidism. The DNA for the CDR3 is TGCGCCAGCAGCCCGGAGGTTAGCTACTATGGCTACACCTTC. It is translated as CASSPEVSYYGYTF.